This T cell receptor beta chain was sequenced for a study of blood T cell repertoires in COVID-19 (dated by TCRdb to 2018 to 2021). At the level of the whole study: The collaborator samples originated in the United States, Italy and Spain and spanned the acute and convalescent phases of COVID-19. The material from the prospective study consisted of cDNA or gDNA derived from T cells, B-cell-depleted T cells, or PBMCs. The sample metadata nearly always contained a de-identified subject ID, COVID-19 status, age in years and sex. Samples came from the ongoing ImmuneRACE study (first 160 participants) plus 1,254 subjects from 6 global collaborators. Subjects who had been exposed to COVID-19, were actively infected with it, or had recovered from it provided the deeply sampled blood TCRbeta repertoires that made up the dataset. HLA class I and class II types, where available, came from metadata supplied by the sample provider rather than from assay-based typing. The repertoires were made available in a free public database intended to serve as a resource for research on the immune response to SARS-CoV-2.

Concerning this clone: The antigen it binds to is not known. Base quality data are lacking; no much larger clone is found one base away.

Participants in the prospective study were aged roughly 18 to 100 years, lived in approximately 26 United States geographic areas, and enrolled through a virtual design. In the prospective study, cohorts were assigned on the basis of participant-reported clinical history obtained from a screening survey and a study questionnaire. Exposed participants had been in contact, within 2 weeks of entering the study, with a person who had a PCR-confirmed or clinician-diagnosed case of COVID-19. In the prospective study, whole blood, serum and a nasopharyngeal or oropharyngeal swab were collected from each participant by mobile phlebotomists. Participants in the prospective study had the option to provide additional blood draws and questionnaires over an approximately 2-month period. Before DNA extraction, blood samples from the prospective study were shipped at room temperature or frozen. V is pared back by 5 bases and J by 2 bases, with 12 bases lying between the germline termini. The CDR3, from cysteine to phenylalanine, totals 14 residues. The entry retains the CDR3 DNA only, 42 bases that are in frame from base 1. The germline V gene gives CDR1 as SGHTA and CDR2 as FQGNSA.

Here is what the overall study found, with its caveats: The quantity of clinical and demographic metadata differed by source and by participant and was supplied without curation.

TCRbeta CDR3 regions were amplified from genomic DNA using the immunoSEQ Assay, a bias-controlled multiplex PCR. The study's processing was this. Within the assay, amplification of reference gene primers was used to estimate how many nucleated cells each sample contained. To quantify the absolute abundance of each unique TCRbeta CDR3 rearrangement, sequence reads were collapsed and filtered. For each sample, productive Simpson clonality was calculated as the square root of Simpson's diversity index across productive rearrangements. TCRdb re-hosts the immuneACCESS table, in-frame sequences only. Its copies lack some clones; in the studies checked, an unresolved V gene accounts for under half of them, and the cause for the rest is not known. V and J calls plus clone size are reproduced from that table; the DNA served to infer D and trimming. This sample has 200,000 to 250,000 clones in its table, and 90% of those were observed once. Clones ranked in the top ten supply roughly 16% of the sample.

The sample was PBMCs or T cells enriched from blood (not recorded which). This TCR came from a man in his thirties or forties who had been exposed to COVID-19. The chain links TRBV7-2 with TRBJ1-2; 5 matching bases give a weak D call of TRBD1. The CDR3 in this case is CASSPRDRNYGYTF. DNA sequence: TGTGCCAGCAGCCCCCGAGACAGAAACTATGGCTACACCTTC.